This is a list of T cell receptor beta chains from one sample in a study of blood T cell repertoires in COVID-19. Sequencing used immunoSEQ multiplex PCR; TCRdb keeps in-frame clones, though not all of them. The table lists approximately 130,000 clones, more than 75% of them singletons. Material: peripheral blood. Source of these receptors: a woman in her fifties or sixties who had recovered from COVID-19. The CDR3 runs from the conserved cysteine through the conserved F or W. The D gene is left open where the match is weak. Part of the rows lack a size; the others show once, few, many or a class for expanded clones.

d_call j_call v_call clone_size cdr3_nt cdr3_aa
TRBD1 TRBJ1-2 TRBV6-5 NA TGTGCCAGCACCGAGGACAGGGGTTTGCAGGGCTACACCTTC CASTEDRGLQGYTF
NA TRBJ2-3 TRBV6-5 NA TGTGCCAGCAGTTACCGCGGCCGGGGGAGCACAGATACGCAGTATTTT CASSYRGRGSTDTQYF
NA TRBJ1-5 TRBV5-1 NA TGCGCCAGCAGCTCCCCCAGGGTTAGCAATCAGCCCCAGCATTTT CASSSPRVSNQPQHF
TRBD1 TRBJ1-5 TRBV6-5 NA TGTGCCAGCAGTCGGACAGGTTGGGGCCATCAGCCCCAGCATTTT CASSRTGWGHQPQHF
NA TRBJ2-7 TRBV21-1 once TGTGCCAGCAGCAAAGACCCCGAGCCTCCTTACTACGAGCAGTACTTC CASSKDPEPPYYEQYF
TRBD1 TRBJ1-2 TRBV2 NA TGTGCCAGTGCTCGAAAACAGGGGGCGTTGGGCTACACCTTC CASARKQGALGYTF
TRBD2 TRBJ2-7 TRBV4-3 NA TGCGCCAGCAGCCAGTCGGGGGGAGTGGGGGACGAGCAGTACTTC CASSQSGGVGDEQYF
NA TRBJ2-7 TRBV11-2 NA TGTGCCAGCAGCTCCGCGGGACTGTCCTCCTACGAGCAGTACTTC CASSSAGLSSYEQYF
NA TRBJ1-1 TRBV5-1 NA TGCGCCAGCAGCTTGGTTCCAGGGCTGAACACTGAAGCTTTCTTT CASSLVPGLNTEAFF
NA TRBJ1-1 TRBV7-6 NA TGTGCCAGCAGCTTAGGACAGAACACTGAAGCTTTCTTT CASSLGQNTEAFF
NA TRBJ2-5 TRBV11-2 NA TGTGCCAGCAGCTTAGTTTCAGGGACACACCAGACCCAGTACTTC CASSLVSGTHQTQYF
TRBD2 TRBJ2-3 TRBV12-5 NA TGTGCTAGTGGTTTGTTGCAGGGACTAGCACAAGATACGCAGTATTTT CASGLLQGLAQDTQYF
NA TRBJ2-1 TRBV5-4 once TGTGCCAGCAGTAGAGGGGGAGTCGATGAGCAGTTCTTC CASSRGGVDEQFF
NA TRBJ2-5 TRBV4-3 NA TGCGCCAGCAGCCAAGGCGTGAAAGAGACCCAGTACTTC CASSQGVKETQYF
TRBD2 TRBJ2-3 TRBV5-1 NA TGCGCCAGCAGATTAGCGGGGTACACAGATACGCAGTATTTT CASRLAGYTDTQYF
NA TRBJ2-5 TRBV2 NA TGTGCCAGCACTGAGGAGGGTGAGACCCAGTACTTC CASTEEGETQYF
NA TRBJ2-5 TRBV7-7 NA TGTGCCAGCAGCTCCACCCATCGAGGGGGAGGGGAGACCCAGTACTTC CASSSTHRGGGETQYF
NA TRBJ1-2 TRBV2 NA TGTGCCAGCAGAATTGACCCGCGAGGCGGCTACACCTTC CASRIDPRGGYTF
NA TRBJ1-1 TRBV13 NA TGTGCCAGCAGCTTAGTGCAGGGGAAGAACACTGAAGCTTTCTTT CASSLVQGKNTEAFF
NA TRBJ1-1 TRBV6-6 NA TGTGCCAGCACGAGGGGGAGTGCCAGCACTGAAGCTTTCTTT CASTRGSASTEAFF
NA TRBJ1-2 TRBV25-1 NA TGTGCCAGCAGTGAATTCACCAGGAACTATGGCTACACCTTC CASSEFTRNYGYTF
TRBD1 TRBJ2-1 TRBV5-1 NA TGCGCCAGCAGCCCCGGACAGGTCTACAATGAGCAGTTCTTC CASSPGQVYNEQFF
NA TRBJ2-5 TRBV7-2 NA TGTGCCAGCAGCCCACTACGAGCCCAAGAGACCCAGTACTTC CASSPLRAQETQYF
TRBD1 TRBJ1-5 TRBV6-5 NA TGTGCCAGCAGGGGACAGGGTTGGAGCAATCAGCCCCAGCATTTT CASRGQGWSNQPQHF
NA TRBJ1-3 TRBV3-1/TRBV3-2 NA TGTGCCAGCAGCCGCCGAGGTCCGGCCGGAAACACCATATATTTT CASSRRGPAGNTIYF
TRBD1 TRBJ1-1 TRBV18 NA TGTGCCAGCTCAACGACAGGGAGTACTGAAGCTTTCTTT CASSTTGSTEAFF
NA TRBJ2-4 TRBV28 NA TGTGCCAGCAGGATAGTGGGGGGCATTCAGTACTTC CASRIVGGIQYF
NA TRBJ1-2 TRBV9 NA TGTGCCAGCAGCCCAGCCCAGTTTAGTTCCGGGTGGTCCTTC CASSPAQFSSGWSF
TRBD1 TRBJ1-2 TRBV25-1 NA TGTGCCAGCAGTTCGCAGGGGGCCCTACGTGGCTACACCTTC CASSSQGALRGYTF
TRBD2 TRBJ2-7 TRBV15 NA TGTGCCACCAGCAAAAAAGCTTATGCGGGAGTGTCCTACGAGCAGTACTTC CATSKKAYAGVSYEQYF
NA TRBJ2-7 TRBV5-1 NA TGCGCCAGTTCCCACCGGGCCAACGGGGCCTACGAGCAGTACTTC CASSHRANGAYEQYF
NA TRBJ2-5 TRBV11-1 NA TGTGCCAGCAGCCTAGGGACTAGGACAGGGGAAGAGACCCAGTACTTC CASSLGTRTGEETQYF
TRBD2 TRBJ2-7 TRBV5-1 NA TGCGCCAGCAGCCCCACTAGCGGGGGGGCCCCCGAGCAGTACTTC CASSPTSGGAPEQYF
NA TRBJ1-5 TRBV20-1 NA TGCAGTGCTAGTAAAGGACAGAACGATCAGCCCCAGCATTTT CSASKGQNDQPQHF
NA TRBJ1-5 TRBV19 NA TGTGCCAGTAGTATGGGGGCGGGTTATAATCAGCCCCAGCATTTT CASSMGAGYNQPQHF
TRBD2 TRBJ2-2 TRBV27 NA TGTGCCAGCAGTTTATCGGGTAGCGGGAGGATCGTGGGCGGGGAGCTGTTTTTT CASSLSGSGRIVGGELFF
NA TRBJ1-2 TRBV7-9 NA TGTGCCAGCAGCCTCCCAGGGCGGGGCTACACCTTC CASSLPGRGYTF
NA TRBJ2-1 TRBV11-3 NA TGTGCCAGCAGCTTACAGGGGGGTAGCTACAATGAGCAGTTCTTC CASSLQGGSYNEQFF
NA TRBJ2-1 TRBV21-1 NA TGTGCCAGCAGCAAAGCTCAAGGGGGTTTCACCTACAATGAGCAGTTCTTC CASSKAQGGFTYNEQFF
NA TRBJ1-3 TRBV5-1 NA TGCGCCAGCAGCGTAGACTCCGGATGGGGAAACACCATATATTTT CASSVDSGWGNTIYF
TRBD1 TRBJ1-6 TRBV30 NA TGTGCCTGGAGTGTAGGTTGGGGTACAGGGGTGGATAATTCACCCCTCCACTTT CAWSVGWGTGVDNSPLHF
TRBD1 TRBJ1-1 TRBV23-1 NA TGCGCCAGCAGTCGACAAAAGGGGGCGATGAACACTGAAGCTTTCTTT CASSRQKGAMNTEAFF
TRBD2 TRBJ2-2 TRBV27 once TGTGCCAGCAGTTTAGGTCCTAGCGGGACCGGGGAGCTGTTTTTT CASSLGPSGTGELFF
TRBD2 TRBJ2-1 TRBV3-1/TRBV3-2 few TGTGCCAGCAGCCAAAGCGGGAGTGAGCAGTTCTTC CASSQSGSEQFF
NA TRBJ1-6 TRBV4-3 NA TGCGCCAGCAGCCAATTCGGGGGTCAGAGGTCACCCCTCCACTTT CASSQFGGQRSPLHF
TRBD2 TRBJ2-7 TRBV6-5 NA TGTGCCAGCAGTTACCGAGGCGGGAGCTCCTACGAGCAGTACTTC CASSYRGGSSYEQYF
TRBD1 TRBJ2-2 TRBV27 NA TGTGCCAGCAGTTTACGGGGACAGTACACCGGGGAGCTGTTTTTT CASSLRGQYTGELFF
NA TRBJ1-5 TRBV6-1 NA TGTGCCAGCAAATATAAACGGGGTCAGCCCCAGCATTTT CASKYKRGQPQHF